This T cell receptor (beta chain) was sequenced in a study of T cell repertoires in cytomegalovirus infection (dated by TCRdb to about 2019). With respect to the entire study: Donor HLA type was relevant to the analysis, as public TCR beta signatures indicated carriage of CMV infection together with the matching HLA type. Overall study results and their limits: In both this cohort and an independent roughly 360-donor cohort, the cumulative frequency of public TCR beta family members distinguished carriers of CMV infection plus the relevant HLA type. The ex vivo response was dominated by HLA-C-restricted CMV-specific TCR beta clonotypes, which also provided the single most frequent clonotype in two of eight donors.

Germline trimming amounts to 8 bases on V and 3 bases on J, with 10 as the count of junction bases outside the gene matches. The CDR3 contains 14 residues, cysteine and phenylalanine counted. The read is trimmed to its CDR3 DNA, 42 bases read in frame from base 1. From the germline V gene, CDR1 is MNHNS and CDR2 is SASEGT. Note on this clonotype: Its antigen is still unknown. No base quality information exists; no much larger clone differs at one position.

Instrument used: Illumina HiSeq 1500. Clones were called with MiXCR by TCRdb after fastp trimmed the public reads at Q25, and only in-frame beta chains were retained. Rows are unified per CDR3 protein, each entry keeping the most common DNA and genes. The sample table records more than 500,000 distinct CDR3 sequences; approximately 16% of these occur just once. The ten top clones hold 20% to 30% of the sample. The receptor was derived from a human donor in good health (CMV status not recorded). Some clones in this sample may be carry-over from other donors' samples. The rearrangement combines TRBV6-1 with TRBJ2-7; TRBD1 matches 7 bases in the middle. Sequencing was performed on CD8+ T cells from PBMCs. In nucleotides, the sequence is TGTGCCAGCGGGTCGGCAGGGGGTTTCTACGAGCAGTACTTC. Translation gives CASGSAGGFYEQYF.